These T cell receptor beta chains were read from a single sample in a study of blood T cell repertoires in COVID-19. Using immunoSEQ multiplex PCR, the repertoire was profiled, and TCRdb retains in-frame clones only, with some absent. The repertoire holds 250,000 to 400,000 clones, 85% to 90% seen once, with 2.9% in the top ten. The sequenced material came from peripheral blood. These receptors came from a woman under 40 with COVID-19, enrolled during active disease. CDR3s include the opening cysteine and the closing phenylalanine or tryptophan. D genes are given only for firm matches. Clone size is not always given. Where it is, it says once, few, many or a class for expanded clones.

TRBV27	NA	TRBJ2-6	NA	TGTGCCAGCAGTTGGATGGGGGGCTCTGGGGCCAACGTCCTGACTTTC	CASSWMGGSGANVLTF
TRBV6-2/TRBV6-3	NA	TRBJ2-5	few	TGTGCCAGCAGTTACGGTCCGGGAATAGTGACCCAGTACTTC	CASSYGPGIVTQYF
TRBV18	NA	TRBJ2-7	NA	TGTGCCAGCTCGCAGGGCAGGTCGAGCTACGAGCAGTACTTC	CASSQGRSSYEQYF
TRBV5-4	NA	TRBJ1-1	NA	TGTGCCAGCAGCATAGACAGTATTGAAGCTTTCTTT	CASSIDSIEAFF
TRBV19	NA	TRBJ1-6	NA	TGTGCCAGTAGTATAGAAGGGGGTGTAGATTCACCCCTCCACTTT	CASSIEGGVDSPLHF
TRBV2	NA	TRBJ1-4	NA	TGTGCCAGCAGTGAGTGGACTACCATGGAAAAACTGTTTTTT	CASSEWTTMEKLFF
TRBV19	NA	TRBJ1-2	NA	TGTGCCAGTAGTATCTCGGGAGGCTATGGCTACACCTTC	CASSISGGYGYTF
TRBV6-1	TRBD1	TRBJ1-5	NA	TGTGCCAGCAGTGAAATGGGCAGGGGGTTTAATCAGCCCCAGCATTTT	CASSEMGRGFNQPQHF
TRBV9	TRBD2	TRBJ2-1	NA	TGTGCCAGCAGTGTGTCTAGCGGGATATTCAATGAGCAGTTCTTC	CASSVSSGIFNEQFF
TRBV27	TRBD1	TRBJ2-5	NA	TGTGCCAGCAGACCGGGGACAGGGGGGGAGACCCAGTACTTC	CASRPGTGGETQYF
TRBV11-2	TRBD2	TRBJ2-7	NA	TGTGCCAGCAGCTCCGGGACTAGCGGGAGGTTTTACGAGCAGTACTTC	CASSSGTSGRFYEQYF
TRBV9	TRBD1	TRBJ2-2	once	TGTGCCAGCAGCGCACAGGGGGCCGGGGAGCTGTTTTTT	CASSAQGAGELFF
TRBV2	TRBD2	TRBJ2-1	NA	TGTGCCAGCAGAGCCGGGACTAGCGGGAAGGGTGAGCAGTTCTTC	CASRAGTSGKGEQFF
TRBV2	NA	TRBJ1-6	NA	TGTGCCAGCAGTGAGGAGGGGATTTCACCCCTCCACTTT	CASSEEGISPLHF
TRBV19	NA	TRBJ2-7	NA	TGTGCCAGTAGTATTAACTGGGTACAGGGGACTTCCTACGAGCAGTACTTC	CASSINWVQGTSYEQYF
TRBV5-1	NA	TRBJ1-2	NA	TGCGCCAGCAGCTTGGAATCAGGGGTCGATGGCTACACCTTC	CASSLESGVDGYTF
TRBV10-1	TRBD1	TRBJ2-1	NA	TGCGCCAGCAGTGAGCTAACAGGGGAAGAGGGTGAGCAGTTCTTC	CASSELTGEEGEQFF
TRBV2	NA	TRBJ1-4	NA	TGTGCCAGCAGTGAACAGGTCGGGGTAAATGAAAAACTGTTTTTT	CASSEQVGVNEKLFF
TRBV28	TRBD1	TRBJ1-2	once	TGTGCCAGCAGTCCGCTGATAATAAAGGGACAGCTTGTCTATGGCTACACCTTC	CASSPLIIKGQLVYGYTF
TRBV15	NA	TRBJ1-1	NA	TGTGCCACCAGCAGAGAGCCAGTTAACACTGAAGCTTTCTTT	CATSREPVNTEAFF
TRBV27	NA	TRBJ2-1	NA	TGTGCCAGCAGTTTCTCTTTGGGGGCGCCTAAAAATGAGCAGTTCTTC	CASSFSLGAPKNEQFF
TRBV2	NA	TRBJ1-5	NA	TGTGCCAGCAGTGAAGGGGAGAATCAGCCCCAGCATTTT	CASSEGENQPQHF
TRBV7-2	NA	TRBJ1-2	NA	TGTGCCAGCAGCTTAGCAGCGGGGGGCCTTGACTATGGCTACACCTTC	CASSLAAGGLDYGYTF
TRBV3-1/TRBV3-2	NA	TRBJ1-2	once	TGTGCCAGCAGCCAAGATGGGGGGGGAGGTCATGGCTACACCTTC	CASSQDGGGGHGYTF
TRBV18	TRBD1	TRBJ2-7	NA	TGTGCCAGCTCACCACAATCCGGACAGGGACGCTACGAGCAGTACTTC	CASSPQSGQGRYEQYF
TRBV15	NA	TRBJ1-2	NA	TGTGCCACCAGCTCCTTTAAGGAGAGCGCTAACTATGGCTACACCTTC	CATSSFKESANYGYTF
TRBV28	TRBD1	TRBJ1-5	NA	TGTGCCAGCAGCACCCGAACAGGGGGTGGTCAGCCCCAGCATTTT	CASSTRTGGGQPQHF
TRBV9	TRBD2	TRBJ2-7	once	TGTGCCAGCAGCGCTAGCGGGAGCTACGAGCAGTACTTC	CASSASGSYEQYF
TRBV5-4	TRBD2	TRBJ2-1	NA	TGTGCCAGCAGCCAGGAGGGACTAGCGGATTACAATGAGCAGTTCTTC	CASSQEGLADYNEQFF
TRBV2	TRBD2	TRBJ2-1	NA	TGTGCCAGCAGTGAAAGGCCGGGACTAGCGGGAGGTCATGAGCAGTTCTTC	CASSERPGLAGGHEQFF
TRBV9	NA	TRBJ1-2	NA	TGTGCCAGCAGCGTAGAGATAGGGGCCCAACCCTATGGCTACACCTTC	CASSVEIGAQPYGYTF
TRBV29-1	TRBD2	TRBJ2-7	NA	TGCAGCGTCGCCACTAGCGGCTCCTACGAGCAGTACTTC	CSVATSGSYEQYF
TRBV11-3	NA	TRBJ1-5	NA	TGTGCCAGCAGCTTAGGGGCCAGAGTTAATAGCAATCAGCCCCAGCATTTT	CASSLGARVNSNQPQHF
TRBV6-5	NA	TRBJ1-6	NA	TGTGCCACCCGGACATTCGATAATTCACCCCTCCACTTT	CATRTFDNSPLHF
TRBV11-2	NA	TRBJ2-5	NA	TGTGCCAGCAGCATAACCGGACAGAATCAAGAGACCCAGTACTTC	CASSITGQNQETQYF
TRBV6-5	NA	TRBJ1-1	NA	TGTGCCAGCAATTTAAAACAGGGCACTGAAGCTTTCTTT	CASNLKQGTEAFF
TRBV19	NA	TRBJ1-2	NA	TGTGCCAGTAGTATTCAGGCTTCCACCTATGGCTACACCTTC	CASSIQASTYGYTF
TRBV18	NA	TRBJ2-1	NA	TGTGCCAGCTCACCATGGGGGCATGAGCAGTTCTTC	CASSPWGHEQFF
TRBV7-3	NA	TRBJ2-7	NA	TGTGCCAGCAGCTTAATAGCGGCAGGGAAAGGCGAGCAGTACTTC	CASSLIAAGKGEQYF
TRBV30	TRBD1	TRBJ2-7	NA	TGTGCCTGGAGTGTGCAGGGGGCCCGCGAGCAGTACTTC	CAWSVQGAREQYF
TRBV29-1	NA	TRBJ1-1	NA	TGCAGCGGCGAAGCCTCTGTGAACACTGAAGCTTTCTTT	CSGEASVNTEAFF
TRBV5-6	NA	TRBJ1-2	NA	TGTGCCAGCAGTCCCGGGAGCTTTTCTTTTGGCTACACCTTC	CASSPGSFSFGYTF
TRBV3-1/TRBV3-2	TRBD1	TRBJ1-2	once	TGTGCCAGCAGCCAAGGGGACAGGTCGCATGGCTACACCTTC	CASSQGDRSHGYTF
TRBV24-1	NA	TRBJ2-5	NA	TGTGCCACCTCACTAGATCATGAGACCCAGTACTTC	CATSLDHETQYF
TRBV24-1	TRBD1	TRBJ1-1	NA	TGTGCCACGCGGGACAGGGGATCTGAAGCTTTCTTT	CATRDRGSEAFF
TRBV7-9	TRBD1	TRBJ2-7	few	TGTGCCAGCAGCTTACCTAGGACAGGGGACCCCTACGAGCAGTACTTC	CASSLPRTGDPYEQYF
TRBV6-5	NA	TRBJ1-5	NA	TGTGCCAGCAGCAAGGACAGTTATCAGCCCCAGCATTTT	CASSKDSYQPQHF
TRBV18	NA	TRBJ1-3	NA	TGTGCCAGCTCAATACAGGACTCTGGAAACACCATATATTTT	CASSIQDSGNTIYF
TRBV7-9	TRBD1	TRBJ1-5	NA	TGTGCCAGCAGCTTAGGGGACAGGGGGTTGGGGGAGCCCCAGCATTTT	CASSLGDRGLGEPQHF
TRBV5-1	TRBD2	TRBJ2-7	NA	TGCGCCAGCAGCCCAAGCGGGGCAGCCTACGAGCAGTACTTC	CASSPSGAAYEQYF
TRBV6-5	NA	TRBJ2-3	NA	TGTGCCAGCAGTTACTCGAGACTTCCCACAGATACGCAGTATTTT	CASSYSRLPTDTQYF
TRBV6-5	NA	TRBJ1-2	NA	TGTGCCAGCAGTTACGGGCCCCATCCGGATGGCTACACCTTC	CASSYGPHPDGYTF
TRBV18	TRBD1	TRBJ2-1	NA	TGTGCCAGCTCACCTAAGACCGGGACAGGGGTTGGCAATGAGCAGTTCTTC	CASSPKTGTGVGNEQFF